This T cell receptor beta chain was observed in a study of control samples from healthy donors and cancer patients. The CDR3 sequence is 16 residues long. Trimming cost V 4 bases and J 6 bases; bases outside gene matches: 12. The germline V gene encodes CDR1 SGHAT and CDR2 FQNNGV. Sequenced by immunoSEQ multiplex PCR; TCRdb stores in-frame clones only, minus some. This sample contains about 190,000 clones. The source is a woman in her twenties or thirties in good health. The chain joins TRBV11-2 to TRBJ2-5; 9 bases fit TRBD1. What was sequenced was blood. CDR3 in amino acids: CASSSETGGPGKTQYF. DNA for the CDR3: TGTGCCAGCAGCTCGGAGACAGGGGGTCCAGGGAAGACCCAGTACTTC.